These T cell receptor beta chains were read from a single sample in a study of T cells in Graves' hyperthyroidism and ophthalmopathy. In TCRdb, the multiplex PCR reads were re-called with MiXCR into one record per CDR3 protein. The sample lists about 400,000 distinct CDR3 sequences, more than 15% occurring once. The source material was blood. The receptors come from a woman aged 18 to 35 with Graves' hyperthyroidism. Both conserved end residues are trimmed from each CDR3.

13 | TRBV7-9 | ASSTQTRRQETQY
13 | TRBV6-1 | ASSPAGGIYQPQH
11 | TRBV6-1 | AGSQDSTDTQY
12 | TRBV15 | ATRGGRKNTEAF
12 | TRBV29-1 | SVATSGAYNEQF
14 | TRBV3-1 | ASSPEKGATNEKLF
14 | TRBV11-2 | ASSLFVGSTYNEQF
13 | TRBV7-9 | ASSSAEGLPEKLF
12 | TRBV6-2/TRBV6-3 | ASSLYESYNEQF
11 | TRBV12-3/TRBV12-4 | ASSFTAYNEQF
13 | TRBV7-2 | ASSLAGGPLYEQY
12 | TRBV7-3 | ASSLAGGIDEQF
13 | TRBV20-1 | SAWPDTAVQETQY
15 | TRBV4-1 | ASSLVGKREVYNEQF
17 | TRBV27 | ASSLSSRQAGWSGNTIY
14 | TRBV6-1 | ATYVRRASGANVLT
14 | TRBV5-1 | ASSLKQRSAFNEQF
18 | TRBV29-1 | SVGGLAGGPSTGAKNIQY
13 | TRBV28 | ASSTPTSARYEQY
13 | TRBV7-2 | ASSLYEGPNYEQY
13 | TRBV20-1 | SATDGERGNQPQH
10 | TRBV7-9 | ASSLEGGEQY
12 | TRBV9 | ASSVDLGNQPQH
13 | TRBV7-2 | ASSPRQGAGQPQH
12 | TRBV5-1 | ASRFGTGVTEAF
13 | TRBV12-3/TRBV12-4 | ASSLRDTTVQAQH
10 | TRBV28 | ASSSVERTQY
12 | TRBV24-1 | ATRLAGAGNEQF
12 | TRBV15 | ATGRVQGAGGYT
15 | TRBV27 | ASSRQGRLAGLGTQY
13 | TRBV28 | ASSFQRAAKNIQY
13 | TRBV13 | ASSFGRGAYNEQF
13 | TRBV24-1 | ATSDPRAFQETQY
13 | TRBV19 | ASSMLAGITDTQY
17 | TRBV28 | ASSSPLHSRGTGNQPQH
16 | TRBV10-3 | AISENSGTLVGTDTQY
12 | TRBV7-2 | ASSFGGRDYEQY
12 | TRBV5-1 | ASSLGVRTGELF
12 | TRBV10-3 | AISLGQTTGELF
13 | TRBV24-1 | ATSATGSGANVLT
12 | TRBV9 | ASSIRGQQETQY
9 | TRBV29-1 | SVVSVEKLF
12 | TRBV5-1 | ASSLWGIGNEQF